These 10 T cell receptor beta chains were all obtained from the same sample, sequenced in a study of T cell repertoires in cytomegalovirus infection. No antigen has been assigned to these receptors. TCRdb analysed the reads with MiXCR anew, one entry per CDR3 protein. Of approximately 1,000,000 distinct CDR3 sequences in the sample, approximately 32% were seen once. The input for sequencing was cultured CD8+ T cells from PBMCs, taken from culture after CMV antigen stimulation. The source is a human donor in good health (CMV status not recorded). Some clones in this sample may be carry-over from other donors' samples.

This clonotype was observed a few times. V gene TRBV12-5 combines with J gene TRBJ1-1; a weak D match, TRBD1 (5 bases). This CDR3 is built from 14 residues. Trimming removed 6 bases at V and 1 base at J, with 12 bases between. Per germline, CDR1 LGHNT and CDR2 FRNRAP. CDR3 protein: CASGLPDRNTEAFF. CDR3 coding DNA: TGTGCTAGTGGCTTACCCGACAGGAACACTGAAGCTTTCTTT.

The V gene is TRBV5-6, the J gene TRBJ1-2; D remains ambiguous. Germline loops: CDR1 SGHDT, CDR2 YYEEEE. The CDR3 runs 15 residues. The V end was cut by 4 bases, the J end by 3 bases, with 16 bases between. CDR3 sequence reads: CASSRPGRDYYGYTF. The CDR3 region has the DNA TGTGCCAGCAGCAGGCCCGGACGGGATTACTATGGCTACACCTTC.

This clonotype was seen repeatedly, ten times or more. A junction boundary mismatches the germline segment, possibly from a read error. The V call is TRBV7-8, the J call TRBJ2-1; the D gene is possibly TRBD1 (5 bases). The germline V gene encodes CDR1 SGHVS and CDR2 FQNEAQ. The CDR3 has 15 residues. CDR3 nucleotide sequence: TGTGCCAGCAACTTACCACAGGACCTCTACAATGAGCAGTTCTTC. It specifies CASNLPQDLYNEQFF.

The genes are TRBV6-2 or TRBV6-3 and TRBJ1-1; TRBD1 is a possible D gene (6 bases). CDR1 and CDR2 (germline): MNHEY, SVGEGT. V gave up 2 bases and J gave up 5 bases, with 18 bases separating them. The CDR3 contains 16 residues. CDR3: CASSYPWAGAETEAFF. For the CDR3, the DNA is TGTGCCAGCAGTTACCCATGGGCAGGGGCTGAAACTGAAGCTTTCTTT.

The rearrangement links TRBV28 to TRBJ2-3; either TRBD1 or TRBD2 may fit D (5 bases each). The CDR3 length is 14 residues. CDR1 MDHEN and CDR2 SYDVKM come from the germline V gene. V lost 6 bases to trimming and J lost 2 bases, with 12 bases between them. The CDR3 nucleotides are TGTGCCAGCAGCTACCGGGACCTCACAGATACGCAGTATTTT. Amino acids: CASSYRDLTDTQYF.

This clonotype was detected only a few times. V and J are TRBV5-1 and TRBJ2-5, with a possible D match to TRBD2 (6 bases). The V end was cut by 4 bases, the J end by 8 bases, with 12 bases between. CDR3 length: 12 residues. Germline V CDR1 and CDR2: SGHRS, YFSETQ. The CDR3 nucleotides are TGCGCCAGCAGCCCTGAGGAGGGCACCCAGTACTTC. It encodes CASSPEEGTQYF.

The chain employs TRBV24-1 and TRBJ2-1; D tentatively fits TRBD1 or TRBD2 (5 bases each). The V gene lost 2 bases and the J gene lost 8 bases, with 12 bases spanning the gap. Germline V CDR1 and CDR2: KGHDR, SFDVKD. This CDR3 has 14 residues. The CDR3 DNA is TGTGCCACCAGTGATTCCGGGACCGGGGATGAGCAGTTCTTC. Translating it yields CATSDSGTGDEQFF.

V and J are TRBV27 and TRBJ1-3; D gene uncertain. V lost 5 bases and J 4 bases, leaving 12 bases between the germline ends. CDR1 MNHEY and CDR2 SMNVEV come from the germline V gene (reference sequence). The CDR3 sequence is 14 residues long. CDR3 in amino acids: CASSRKGKGNTIYF. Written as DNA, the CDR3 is TGTGCCAGCAGTAGGAAAGGGAAAGGAAACACCATATATTTT.

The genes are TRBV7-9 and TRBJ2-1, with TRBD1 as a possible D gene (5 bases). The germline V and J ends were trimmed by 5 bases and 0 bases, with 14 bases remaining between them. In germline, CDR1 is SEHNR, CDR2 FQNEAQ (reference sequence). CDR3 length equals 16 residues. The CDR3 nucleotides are TGTGCCAGCAGCCTTCCGACAGCCCGCTCCTACAATGAGCAGTTCTTC. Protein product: CASSLPTARSYNEQFF.

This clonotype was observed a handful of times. The CDR3 nucleotides read TGTGCCATCAGTGAGTCGGGGCTCAATCAGCCCCAGCATTTT. It encodes CAISESGLNQPQHF. The gene calls are TRBV10-3 and TRBJ1-5, with TRBD1 as a possible D gene (5 bases). The germline V gene encodes CDR1 ENHRY and CDR2 SYGVKD. V was shortened by 0 bases and J by 3 bases, with 6 bases between the two germline ends. This CDR3 contains 14 residues.